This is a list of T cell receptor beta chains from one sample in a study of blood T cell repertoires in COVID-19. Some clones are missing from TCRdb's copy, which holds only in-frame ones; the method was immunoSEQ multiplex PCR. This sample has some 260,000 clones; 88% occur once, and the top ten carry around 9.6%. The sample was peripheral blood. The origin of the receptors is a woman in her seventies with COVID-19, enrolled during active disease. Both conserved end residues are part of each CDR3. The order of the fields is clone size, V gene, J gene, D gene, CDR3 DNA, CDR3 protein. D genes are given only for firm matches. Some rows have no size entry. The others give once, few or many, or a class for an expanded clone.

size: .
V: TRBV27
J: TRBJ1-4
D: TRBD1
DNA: TGTGCCAGCAGACACCGGGCTGGGGCAGGGGGCGAAAAACTGTTTTTT
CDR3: CASRHRAGAGGEKLFF

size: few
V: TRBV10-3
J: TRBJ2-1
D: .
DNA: TGTGCCATCAGTGGAGCGGGCAGGCAAAGCAATGAGCAGTTCTTC
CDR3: CAISGAGRQSNEQFF

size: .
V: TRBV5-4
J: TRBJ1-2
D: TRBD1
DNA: TGTGCCAGCAGCGGGGCGACAGGGGATGGCTACACCTTC
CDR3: CASSGATGDGYTF

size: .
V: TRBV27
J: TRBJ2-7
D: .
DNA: TGTGCCAGCACCGCCCAAGGGACTCGCTTCTACGAGCAGTACTTC
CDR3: CASTAQGTRFYEQYF

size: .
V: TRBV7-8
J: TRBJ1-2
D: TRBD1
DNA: TGTGCCAGCAGCTTTGCCCAGGGGGGACCCACCTTC
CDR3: CASSFAQGGPTF

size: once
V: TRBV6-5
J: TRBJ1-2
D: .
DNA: TGTGCCAGCAGTTCGACACCCAGTTGGTATGGCTACACCTTC
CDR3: CASSSTPSWYGYTF

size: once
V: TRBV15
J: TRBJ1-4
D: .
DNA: TGTGCCACCAGCAGAGGTGGATCGGGGGGAAAACTGTTTTTT
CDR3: CATSRGGSGGKLFF

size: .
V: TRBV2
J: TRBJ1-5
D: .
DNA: TGTGCCAGCAGCCAACAGGGTGCCAATCAGCCCCAGCATTTT
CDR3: CASSQQGANQPQHF

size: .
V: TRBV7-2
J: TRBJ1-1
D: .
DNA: TGTGCCAGCAGCTTATCCGACAGAATTGAAGCTTTCTTT
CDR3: CASSLSDRIEAFF

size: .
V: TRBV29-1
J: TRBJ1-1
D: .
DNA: TGCAGCGCCAACATGAACACTGAAGCTTTCTTT
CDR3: CSANMNTEAFF

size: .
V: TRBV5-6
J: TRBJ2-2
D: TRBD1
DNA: TGTGCCAGCAGCCCGCGGACAGGCTACACCGGGGAGCTGTTTTTT
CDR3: CASSPRTGYTGELFF

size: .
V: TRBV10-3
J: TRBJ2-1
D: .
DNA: TGTGCCATCAGTGAGTCGCCCGAGGCAGGGGAGTCAGACAATGAGCAGTTCTTC
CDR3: CAISESPEAGESDNEQFF

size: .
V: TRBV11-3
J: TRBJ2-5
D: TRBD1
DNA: TGTGCCAGCAGCTGGGGGCTACTACAGGGGGCGGTGGAGACCCAGTACTTC
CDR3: CASSWGLLQGAVETQYF

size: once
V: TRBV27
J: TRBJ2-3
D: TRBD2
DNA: TGTGCCAGCAGTTGGGCGGGAGGAGGAGATACGCAGTATTTT
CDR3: CASSWAGGGDTQYF

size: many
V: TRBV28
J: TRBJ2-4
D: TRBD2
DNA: TGTGCCAGCAGCAAAGCGGGAGAGCTAGCCAAAAACATTCAGTACTTC
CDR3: CASSKAGELAKNIQYF

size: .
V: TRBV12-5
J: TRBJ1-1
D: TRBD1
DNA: TGTGCTAGTGGGGGGGACAGCACTGAAGCTTTCTTT
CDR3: CASGGDSTEAFF

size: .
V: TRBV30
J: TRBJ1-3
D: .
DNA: TGTGCCTGGGACAGCTCTGGAAACACCATATATTTT
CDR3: CAWDSSGNTIYF

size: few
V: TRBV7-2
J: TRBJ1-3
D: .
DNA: TGTGCCAGCAGCTTATCAGGCTTTGGAAACACCATATATTTT
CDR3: CASSLSGFGNTIYF

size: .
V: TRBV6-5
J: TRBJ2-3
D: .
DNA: TGTGCCAGCACCCCCAGCCCAGGGAGCACAGATACGCAGTATTTT
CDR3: CASTPSPGSTDTQYF

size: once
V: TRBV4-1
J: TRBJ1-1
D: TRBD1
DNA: TGCGCCAGCAGCCACCCCGGGACAGGGGTCCCTGAAGCTTTCTTT
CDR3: CASSHPGTGVPEAFF

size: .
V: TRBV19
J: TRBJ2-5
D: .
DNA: TGTGCCAGTAGTGCCCCAGGGTACCAAGAGACCCAGTACTTC
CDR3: CASSAPGYQETQYF

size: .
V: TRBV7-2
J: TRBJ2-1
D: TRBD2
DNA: TGTGCCAGCAGCCCCCTGGCGGGAGGTCCCTACAATGAGCAGTTCTTC
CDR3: CASSPLAGGPYNEQFF